The 32 T cell receptor beta chains presented below share a single source sample, sequenced in a study of T cells after yellow fever vaccination. TCRdb ran MiXCR on the 5' RACE reads and lists one entry per CDR3 protein. In the table there are roughly 310,000 distinct CDR3 sequences, 7.5% to 9% of which are singletons. The sequencing here drew on PBMCs, taken on the day of the first yellow fever vaccination. The receptors were sampled from a man between 18 and 29 years old who received the YFV17D yellow fever vaccine.

The chain combines TRBV7-9 with TRBJ2-3; perhaps TRBD2 as D (6 bases). The CDR3 length is 14 residues. V lost 1 base to trimming and J lost 6 bases, with 11 bases between them. Germline V gene lookup returns CDR1 SEHNR and CDR2 FQNEAQ (reference sequence). Here the CDR3 reads CASSLVGTDDTQYF. In nucleotides, the CDR3 is TGTGCCAGCAGCTTAGTGGGGACTGACGATACGCAGTATTTT.

The V call is TRBV19, the J call TRBJ2-1; D gene ambiguous. The CDR3 spans 15 residues. CDR1 is LNHDA and CDR2 is SQIVND in the germline V gene (reference sequence). V was pared by 3 bases and J by 3 bases, with 12 bases between. The CDR3 is CASSISSSVYNEQFF. DNA for the CDR3: TGTGCCAGTAGTATCAGCAGCTCAGTCTACAATGAGCAGTTCTTC.

Only a few counts were recorded for this clonotype. The chain has TRBV12-3 or TRBV12-4 and TRBJ2-1, with D uncertain. V shed 3 bases and J shed 13 bases, with 10 bases lying between them. The CDR3 has 11 residues. DNA of the CDR3: TGTGCCAGCAGTTTGTTAGGAGTACAGTTCTTC. It codes for CASSLLGVQFF.

This rearrangement joins TRBV9 to TRBJ2-1; TRBD1 matches at 8 bases. CDR1 and CDR2 from the germline V gene are SGDLS and YYNGEE. The V and J ends lost 2 bases and 6 bases, in that order; junction bases with no gene match: 4. The CDR3 is 14 amino acids. CDR3 bases: TGTGCCAGCAGCGTCGGACAGGGTTTCAATGAGCAGTTCTTC. It yields the protein CASSVGQGFNEQFF.

V is TRBV29-1 and J is TRBJ1-2; no definite D call. The germline gives CDR1 SQVTM, CDR2 ANQGSEA. This CDR3 is built from 12 residues. V was cut by 3 bases and J by 8 bases, with 13 bases left in between. CDR3 region: CSVDLDIRGYTF. CDR3 DNA sequence: TGCAGCGTTGATTTAGACATCAGGGGCTACACCTTC.

Only a few counts were recorded for this clonotype. The chain couples TRBV3-1 to TRBJ2-3; 10 nucleotides line up with TRBD2. The CDR3 sequence is 18 residues long. V lost 0 bases to trimming and J lost 4 bases; unmatched junction nucleotides: 10. Germline values: CDR1 LGHDT, CDR2 YNNKEL (reference sequence). The CDR3 sequence is CASSQDWERGGNADTQYF. The CDR3 bases are TGTGCCAGCAGCCAAGATTGGGAGCGGGGGGGCAACGCAGATACGCAGTATTTT.

This clonotype appeared a few times. The chain combines TRBV5-1 with TRBJ2-3; TRBD2 agrees at 12 bases. Trimming removed 8 bases from V and 3 bases from J; junction bases left unmatched: 7. The CDR3 covers 15 residues. Looked up from germline, CDR1 is SGHRS and CDR2 is YFSETQ. The CDR3 loop reads CASKLAGGRTDTQYF. The CDR3 bases are TGCGCCAGTAAGCTAGCGGGGGGGCGTACAGATACGCAGTATTTT.

The chain carries TRBV4-3 and TRBJ2-7; TRBD2 might be the D (6 bases). Germline CDR1 and CDR2: LGHNA and YSLEER. Deletions cut 1 base from V and 2 bases from J, with 9 bases between. CDR3 length equals 14 residues. The CDR3 reads CASSQAGGTYEQYF. The CDR3 bases are TGCGCCAGCAGCCAAGCTGGAGGGACCTACGAGCAGTACTTC.

The gene calls are TRBV12-3 or TRBV12-4 and TRBJ2-1, with TRBD2 matching 9 bases. The CDR3 runs to 15 residues. Trimming removed 4 bases from V and 9 bases from J; junction bases left unmatched: 10. The CDR3 sequence: CASSSGTSWGSEQFF. The CDR3 DNA follows: TGTGCCAGCAGTTCGGGGACTAGCTGGGGTAGTGAGCAGTTCTTC.

This clonotype turned up a few times. This chain links TRBV7-9 with TRBJ2-1, with 7 positions matching TRBD2. Germline CDR1 reads SEHNR; CDR2 reads FQNEAQ (reference sequence). With 3 bases clipped from V and 9 bases from J, the junction kept 2 bases outside the gene matches. This CDR3 region has 12 residues. The CDR3 spells CASSLTSSEQFF. The CDR3, as DNA: TGTGCCAGCAGCTTGACTAGCTCTGAGCAGTTCTTC.

The gene calls are TRBV7-2 and TRBJ2-3; tentative D call: TRBD2 (5 bases). The V gene's germline CDR1 is SGHTA and CDR2 FQGNSA. The V end was cut by 5 bases, the J end by 4 bases, with 13 bases between. The CDR3 covers 14 residues. CDR3 bases: TGTGCCAGCAGCCCCCGAGGGCCTGCAGATACGCAGTATTTT. Amino acids: CASSPRGPADTQYF.

The chain employs TRBV12-3 or TRBV12-4 and TRBJ2-2, with a possible D match to TRBD1 (5 bases). The CDR3 contains 13 residues. Trimming removed 3 bases at V and 6 bases at J, with 8 bases between. Here the CDR3 DNA reads TGTGCCAGCAGTTTTGACAGCCCCGGGGAGCTGTTTTTT. It encodes CASSFDSPGELFF.

This clonotype was detected a few times. This chain joins TRBV24-1 and TRBJ2-2, with 8 bases identical to TRBD1. The CDR3 runs 16 residues. V was clipped by 4 bases and J by 3 bases; unmatched bases: 6. Germline CDR1 reads KGHDR; CDR2 reads SFDVKD. DNA for the CDR3: TGTGCCACCAGTGACCATGAGACAGGGGACACCGGGGAGCTGTTTTTT. This translates into CATSDHETGDTGELFF.

CDR3 sequence: CASSKDRVGTGELFF. CDR3 coding DNA: TGCGCCAGCAGCAAGGACAGGGTCGGCACCGGGGAGCTGTTTTTT. The V gene is TRBV5-1, the J gene TRBJ2-2; 8 bases align to TRBD1. V gave up 4 bases and J gave up 4 bases; unmatched junction bases: 6. CDR3 length: 15 residues. The germline V gene has CDR1 SGHRS and CDR2 YFSETQ.

This clonotype occurred a few times. The chain employs TRBV4-3 and TRBJ1-4; 9 nucleotides match TRBD1. The CDR3 contains 15 residues. Trimming at V came to 4 bases and at J to 8 bases, leaving 8 bases not matched to a gene. Germline V gives CDR1 LGHNA, CDR2 YSLEER. CDR3 residues: CASSLIQGAREKLFF. Written as DNA, the CDR3 is TGCGCCAGCAGCCTAATACAGGGGGCTCGGGAAAAACTGTTTTTT.

This clonotype turned up a few times. This rearrangement joins TRBV9 to TRBJ2-3; D ambiguous. V lost 0 bases, J lost 6 bases, and 17 bases lay in between. The germline gives CDR1 SGDLS, CDR2 YYNGEE. This CDR3 comprises 16 residues. The chain's CDR3 is CASSVAPQGPRDTQYF. The DNA of the CDR3 is TGTGCCAGCAGCGTAGCCCCCCAAGGGCCGAGGGATACGCAGTATTTT. Full variable domain (outside the CDR3, taken from reference TRBV9 and TRBJ2-3): DSGVTQTPKHLITATGQRVTLRCSPRSGDLSVYWYQQSLDQGLQFLIQYYNGEERAKGNILERFSAQQFPDLHSELNLSSLELGDSALYFCASSVAPQGPRDTQYFGPGTRLTVL.

This clonotype appeared many times. This sequence joins TRBV7-2 and TRBJ1-2, with TRBD1 as a possible D gene (6 bases). The V and J ends lost 5 bases and 4 bases respectively, with 14 bases between them. The germline gives CDR1 SGHTA, CDR2 FQGNSA. The CDR3 extends over 14 amino acids. DNA of the CDR3: TGTGCCAGCAGCCCCCAGGGAGGGGGCTATGGCTACACCTTC. Amino acid sequence: CASSPQGGGYGYTF.

This clonotype was picked up a small number of times. The V call is TRBV20-1, the J call TRBJ1-5, with D tentatively TRBD1 (6 bases). This CDR3 has 17 residues. Germline-derived CDR1 and CDR2 are DFQATT and SNEGSKA (reference sequence). Trimming removed 5 bases at V and 0 bases at J, with 20 bases between. The CDR3 DNA follows: TGCAGTGCTTGGGGCGCGGGGGCCCTTTATAGCAATCAGCCCCAGCATTTT. Protein: CSAWGAGALYSNQPQHF.

This clonotype was counted only a few times. The rearrangement links TRBV20-1 to TRBJ2-7; 12 nucleotides agree with TRBD1. The CDR3 is made up of 17 amino acids. V lost 2 bases and J lost 3; bases outside the gene matches: 11. Looked up from germline, CDR1 is DFQATT and CDR2 is SNEGSKA (reference sequence). The CDR3 DNA reads TGCAGTGCTAGACGCCTCCCGGGACAGGGGGCCGACTACGAGCAGTACTTC. It specifies CSARRLPGQGADYEQYF.

In this sample, this clonotype turned up a few times. CDR3 region: CASSYGTGRTEAFF. CDR3 nucleotides: TGTGCCAGCAGTTACGGGACAGGGAGAACTGAAGCTTTCTTT. This chain connects TRBV6-5 to TRBJ1-1; 9 bases agree with TRBD1. With V trimmed by 2 bases and J by 5 bases, 3 bases remained unmatched. The V gene's germline CDR1 is MNHEY and CDR2 SVGAGI. CDR3 size: 14 residues.

In this sample, this clonotype turned up many times. The CDR3 DNA reads TGCAGTGCTAGGACAGGGAGCTCCTACGAGCAGTACTTC. Its translation is CSARTGSSYEQYF. V gene TRBV20-1 combines with J gene TRBJ2-7, with 7 bases fitting TRBD1. The germline V gene encodes CDR1 DFQATT and CDR2 SNEGSKA (reference sequence). This CDR3 region has 13 residues. V lost 3 bases, J lost 0 bases, and 2 bases stayed unmatched.

The chain uses TRBV29-1 and TRBJ1-5, with unresolved D. V lost 7 bases and J 6 bases, leaving 19 bases between the germline ends. The CDR3 loop spans 14 amino acids. The germline V gene encodes CDR1 SQVTM and CDR2 ANQGSEA. The CDR3 bases are TGCAGCGCGCGAAGTGACGGACCTGGTCAGCCCCAGCATTTT. Translated, it gives CSARSDGPGQPQHF.

This clonotype has more than one count but fewer than ten. This chain uses TRBV9 with TRBJ2-3, with 9 bases lining up with TRBD2. The CDR3 totals 16 residues. CDR1 and CDR2 (germline): SGDLS, YYNGEE. The V segment lost 4 bases and the J segment 4 bases; nucleotides outside the gene matches: 10. CDR3 in DNA: TGTGCCAGCAGCAGGCTAGCGGGGATGCCCCCAGATACGCAGTATTTT. Translated: CASSRLAGMPPDTQYF. Variable domain in full (rest from reference TRBV9 and TRBJ2-3): DSGVTQTPKHLITATGQRVTLRCSPRSGDLSVYWYQQSLDQGLQFLIQYYNGEERAKGNILERFSAQQFPDLHSELNLSSLELGDSALYFCASSRLAGMPPDTQYFGPGTRLTVL.

About this clonotype: One junction end does not reproduce the germline sequence, and a read error may be involved. The chain uses TRBV5-4 and TRBJ1-2, with 7 bases that match TRBD1. Germline CDR1 is SGHNT and CDR2 is YYREEE (reference sequence). This CDR3 contains 13 residues. In DNA form, the CDR3 reads TGTGCCATCAGCCCAGGACAGGTCTGTGGCTACACCTTC. Translating gives CAISPGQVCGYTF.

This clonotype appeared many times. The rearrangement uses TRBV23-1 and TRBJ2-3, with D possibly being TRBD2 (5 bases). TRBV23-1 is recorded as an ORF, its role being uncertain. V was shortened by 4 bases and J by 0 bases, with 20 bases between the two germline ends. The CDR3 has 18 residues. The CDR3 sequence: CASSPSREGLTSTDTQYF. CDR3 sequence (DNA): TGCGCCAGCAGTCCATCTCGCGAGGGATTAACTAGCACAGATACGCAGTATTTT.

In its sample, this clonotype was seen a few times. V and J are TRBV6-1 and TRBJ1-2; 7 nucleotides line up with TRBD1. Per the germline V gene, CDR1 is MNHNS and CDR2 is SASEGT. The length of the CDR3 is 15 residues. V trimming: 6 bases; J trimming: 4 bases; junction bases outside the gene matches: 11. CDR3 nucleotide sequence: TGTGCCAGCAGCCGCCGACAGGGATATGCCTATGGCTACACCTTC. Its translation is CASSRRQGYAYGYTF.

The chain uses TRBV28 and TRBJ2-2, with D tentatively TRBD2 (5 bases). This CDR3 is 13 amino acids long. Trimming pared 5 bases from V and 7 bases from J, leaving 11 bases between. The germline gives CDR1 MDHEN, CDR2 SYDVKM. The CDR3 coding sequence is TGTGCCAGCAGTGCGAGGCGGGTCGGGGAGCTGTTTTTT. This sequence encodes CASSARRVGELFF.

The J gene is TRBJ2-3, the V gene TRBV4-2, with D possibly matching TRBD2 (6 bases). V gave up 6 bases and J gave up 1 base, with 26 bases separating them. The CDR3 extends over 19 amino acids. The germline V gene has CDR1 LGHNA and CDR2 YNFKEQ. The CDR3 here is CASRVGISVGLQGTDTQYF. CDR3 bases: TGTGCCAGCAGGGTTGGGATTTCGGTCGGACTACAGGGCACAGATACGCAGTATTTT.

This clonotype was seen more than once but under ten times. V usage is TRBV12-3 or TRBV12-4 and J usage is TRBJ2-5; 8 bases align to TRBD1. The trim removed 6 bases at V and 3 bases at J, leaving 0 bases unmatched. The CDR3 length is 12 residues. CDR3 sequence reads: CASRGQEETQYF. The CDR3 region has the DNA TGTGCCAGCAGGGGACAGGAAGAGACCCAGTACTTC.

Details on this clonotype: This may be a read error: a much more frequent sequence differs by one nucleotide. The genes are TRBV11-3 and TRBJ2-2, with 9 bases that match TRBD1. The CDR3 runs 15 residues. In germline, CDR1 is SGHNT, CDR2 YENEEA. The V and J ends lost 4 bases and 4 bases, in that order; junction bases with no gene match: 4. CDR3 sequence: CASSSGTGFTGELFF. The CDR3 coding sequence is TGTGCCAGCAGCTCCGGGACAGGGTTCACCGGGGAGCTGTTTTTT.

The V gene is TRBV20-1, the J gene TRBJ1-3, with D possibly matching TRBD1 (5 bases). The length of the CDR3 is 16 residues. CDR1 is DFQATT, CDR2 SNEGSKA, per germline (reference sequence). Deletions cut 3 bases from V and 1 base from J, with 16 bases between. The CDR3 sequence is CSASIGTGVSGNTIYF. As DNA, the CDR3 is TGCAGTGCTAGTATCGGAACAGGAGTATCTGGAAACACCATATATTTT.

This clonotype was found a few times. J is TRBJ2-7 and V is TRBV28; D gene unclear. Trimming shortened V by 6 bases and J by 3 bases, and 12 bases separated the two germline ends. CDR1 and CDR2 (germline): MDHEN, SYDVKM. The CDR3 covers 13 residues. Written as DNA, the CDR3 is TGTGCCAGCAGCACCAGGAACTTCTACGAGCAGTACGTC. It specifies CASSTRNFYEQYV.